What follows is one T cell receptor (beta chain) and its context. The count of this clone is one. Its target antigen remains unknown. Per-base qualities were not stored, and no clone one base away is much larger. CDR1 MNHNS and CDR2 SASEGT were looked up in the germline V gene. The V and J ends are trimmed by 8 bases and 0 bases, leaving 11 bases between them. CDR3 length: 13 amino acids, cysteine to phenylalanine. CDR3 DNA only is kept here, 39 bases in frame from base 1. The data originate from a study of pediatric ulcerative colitis (dated by TCRdb to the late 2010s). For the study in its entirety: From nine newly diagnosed, treatment-naive pediatric ulcerative colitis patients and four non-IBD control children, paired blood and rectal samples were collected.

What the authors observed across the whole study: Because the repertoires came from total lymphocyte DNA, rare subsets such as regulatory T cells may have patterns that are not reflected. The healthy control group was small, consisting of only a handful of individuals. Autologous blood-rectal clonal overlap was significantly higher in ulcerative colitis patients than in controls, suggesting increased T cell trafficking to inflamed tissue. For technical reasons, substantially fewer templates were yielded by the blood samples of a couple of patients, and these blood samples were excluded from blood-rectal overlap analysis. Two rectal CDR3 clonotypes were present in all ulcerative colitis patients and in none of the controls. Rectal repertoire features separated controls, mild-moderate and acute severe colitis patients; acute severe colitis showed reduced rectal diversity due to clonal expansions.

Using the immunoSEQ TRB Survey service, rearranged CDR3 beta regions were amplified from genomic DNA with multiplex V and J primers. Survey-level sequencing depth of up to 500,000 reads per sample was used to keep depth equal across samples. Libraries were purified, pooled and sequenced on Illumina technology. The original methods were these. Productive clonality, sample overlap, pairwise scatters, CDR3 beta length, V/D/J gene usage and productiveness were all assessed with the immunoSEQ online tools. Alongside Shannon and Simpson indices, calculated diversity was computed as the number of unique rearrangements divided by total templates, multiplied by 100. Z-score normalized data were analyzed by principal component analysis with the R prcomp function and the ggbiplot package. Morisita's index was used to quantify blood-rectal clonal overlap within each subject. The table comes from immuneACCESS by way of TCRdb, which keeps in-frame sequences with V and J called. Part of the clones is missing from these tables; in studies checked, under half for an unresolved V gene and the rest for unknown reasons. D and trimming come from the DNA, and the V and J calls and clone size come from that table. This sample has tens of thousands of clones in its table, and approximately 87% of those were observed once. The top ten constitute about 1.5% of the sample.

The control children had a colonoscopy because IBD was suspected, showed normal endoscopy both macroscopically and histologically, and did not receive an IBD diagnosis during the next year. A blood sample was obtained concurrently with the colonoscopy. The Wizard kit (Promega) was used to extract genomic DNA from both blood and intestinal samples. The chain joins TRBV6-1 to TRBJ2-7; the D gene is possibly TRBD1, with 6 bases matching. The sample taken for sequencing was blood. The TCR originated in a boy under 18 who was a control in a study of pediatric ulcerative colitis. The DNA sequence is as follows: TGTGCCAGCCGACGGGACAACTCCTACGAGCAGTACTTC. The resulting protein is CASRRDNSYEQYF.